The sequence of this T cell receptor (beta chain) was determined in a study of post-analysis software for immune sequencing data. Unique molecular identifiers had been added to the TCR beta cDNA libraries. Each CDR3 protein gets one entry after TCRdb re-called the PCR reads with MiXCR. The sample shows approximately 690,000 distinct CDR3 sequences, 55% to 60% of them seen only once. The germline V gene has CDR1 KGHSH and CDR2 LQKENI. The CDR3 is 13 amino acids. V was trimmed by 4 bases and J by 2 bases, leaving 7 bases between them. On this clonotype: Its target is unknown.

Study results and caveats: Significantly lower normalized Chao1 diversity was seen in multiple sclerosis patients than in controls. Analysis by F measure revealed that same-batch samples clustered strongly together. Patients had higher frequencies than controls of four to six TRBV segments, including TRBV5-6, TRBV5-1 and TRBV20-1.

This clonotype was obtained from a girl aged 2-10 years with multiple sclerosis. This chain uses TRBV18 with TRBJ2-3; D remains ambiguous. Sequenced material: blood. The CDR3 loop reads CASSLDITDTQYF. As DNA, the CDR3 is TGTGCCAGCTCACTAGACATCACAGATACGCAGTATTTT.